Below, 11 T cell receptor beta chains from the same sample are listed, as sequenced in a study of CD8+ T cells in alopecia areata. RNA was extracted and reverse transcribed into cDNA as the sequencing template. Sequencing used immunoSEQ multiplex PCR; TCRdb keeps in-frame clones, though not all of them. The sample shows some 120,000 clones, less than 50% of them seen only once. The sequencing input was NKG2D-low CD8+ T cells sorted from blood. These receptors originate from a human donor with alopecia areata.

CDR3 sequence (DNA): TGTGCCAGCAGCGTCCCCAGGGACTTCGCTAACTATGGCTACACCTTC. It is translated as CASSVPRDFANYGYTF. The rearrangement links TRBV9 to TRBJ1-2; the D gene is possibly TRBD1 (5 bases). The V end lost 2 bases, the J end lost 0 bases, and 14 bases lay between the germline ends. The V gene's germline CDR1 is SGDLS and CDR2 YYNGEE. The CDR3 spans 16 residues.

This clone was recorded once. The chain couples TRBV5-4 to TRBJ1-1; 7 bases line up with TRBD1. V lost 5 bases and J lost 5; bases outside the gene matches: 9. In germline, CDR1 is SGHNT, CDR2 YYREEE (reference sequence). This CDR3 is built from 14 residues. The CDR3 protein is CASRDGQALTEAFF. Written as DNA, the CDR3 is TGTGCCAGCAGGGACGGACAGGCCCTGACTGAAGCTTTCTTT.

This clone was counted between two and nine times. This chain joins TRBV29-1 and TRBJ2-5; TRBD2 matches 8 bases. Looked up from germline, CDR1 is SQVTM and CDR2 is ANQGSEA. The CDR3 is 14 residues long. V was clipped by 4 bases and J by 1 base; unmatched bases: 5. The DNA of the CDR3 is TGCAGCGTTGCGGGGGGGGATCTCCAAGAGACCCAGTACTTC. This codes for CSVAGGDLQETQYF.

V usage is TRBV27 and J usage is TRBJ1-1, with D unclear. There are 14 residues in the CDR3. CDR1 and CDR2 (germline): MNHEY, SMNVEV (reference sequence). Trimming cost V 5 bases and J 0 bases, with 10 bases left between them. The CDR3 DNA sequence: TGTGCCAGCAGTCCCGGGGAGATGAACACTGAAGCTTTCTTT. It translates to CASSPGEMNTEAFF.

The rearrangement uses TRBV9 and TRBJ2-1, with TRBD1 as a possible D gene (5 bases). Germline lookup yields CDR1 SGDLS and CDR2 YYNGEE. The CDR3 spans 14 residues. Trimming removed 0 bases from V and 5 bases from J, with 9 bases in between. The CDR3 loop is CASSVAVGDNEQFF. The CDR3 nucleotides read TGTGCCAGCAGCGTAGCTGTAGGGGACAATGAGCAGTTCTTC.

This chain uses TRBV6-5 with TRBJ2-1; D remains unclear. Germline V lookup: CDR1 MNHEY, CDR2 SVGAGI. The CDR3 has 11 residues. Trimming took off 6 bases at V and 7 bases at J, with 7 bases between the two ends. The chain's CDR3 is CASSSFNEQFF. In DNA, the CDR3 is TGTGCCAGCAGCAGCTTTAATGAGCAGTTCTTC.

This clone was seen a handful of times. The rearrangement links TRBV10-1 to TRBJ2-1; the D is unclear. Germline lookup yields CDR1 WNHNN and CDR2 SYGVQD (reference sequence). V was cut by 2 bases and J by 4 bases, with 9 bases left in between. This CDR3 has 14 amino acids. The CDR3 is CASSEDRRYNEQFF. Written as DNA, the CDR3 is TGCGCCAGCAGTGAGGACCGACGGTACAATGAGCAGTTCTTC.

The rearrangement joins TRBV5-1 to TRBJ2-5, with D possibly matching TRBD2 (5 bases). This CDR3 contains 15 residues. Germline lookup yields CDR1 SGHRS and CDR2 YFSETQ. The ends were cut back, 1 base at V and 5 bases at J, with 15 bases in the middle. The CDR3 spells CASSLIFERGETQYF. The CDR3 bases are TGCGCCAGCAGCTTGATTTTTGAGAGAGGGGAGACCCAGTACTTC.

The chain joins TRBV11-2 to TRBJ2-3; tentative D call: TRBD2 (5 bases). The length of the CDR3 is 12 residues. CDR1 is SGHAT, CDR2 FQNNGV, per germline. V lost 3 bases, J lost 5 bases, and 6 bases lay in between. The CDR3 nucleotides read TGTGCCAGCAGCTTGGGGAGAGATACGCAGTATTTT. Protein sequence: CASSLGRDTQYF.

This clone was recorded a few times. V usage is TRBV9 and J usage is TRBJ2-1; 7 nucleotides agree with TRBD1. V trimming: 3 bases; J trimming: 8 bases; junction bases outside the gene matches: 2. The CDR3 sequence is 12 residues long. Germline CDR1 SGDLS, CDR2 YYNGEE. The CDR3, as DNA: TGTGCCAGCAGCGGACAGGGATATGAGCAGTTCTTC. Translating gives CASSGQGYEQFF.

The rearrangement uses TRBV28 and TRBJ2-7, with D unclear. V shed 3 bases and J shed 2 bases, with 14 bases lying between them. The CDR3 loop spans 15 amino acids. Germline-derived CDR1 and CDR2 are MDHEN and SYDVKM. The CDR3 DNA sequence: TGTGCCAGCAGTTTGTATTCAGGATTAACCTACGAGCAGTACTTC. Its translation is CASSLYSGLTYEQYF.